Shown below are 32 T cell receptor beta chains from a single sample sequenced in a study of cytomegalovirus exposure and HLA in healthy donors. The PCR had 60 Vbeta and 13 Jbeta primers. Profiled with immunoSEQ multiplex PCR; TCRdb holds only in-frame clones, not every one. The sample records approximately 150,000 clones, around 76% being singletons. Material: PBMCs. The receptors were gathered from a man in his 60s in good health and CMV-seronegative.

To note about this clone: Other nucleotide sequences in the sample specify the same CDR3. The CDR3 DNA follows: TGTGCCAGCAGTTTTAGAACAGAGAACACTGAAGCTTTCTTT. Translating gives CASSFRTENTEAFF. J is TRBJ1-1 and V is TRBV6-5; D is unclear. Germline V lookup: CDR1 MNHEY, CDR2 SVGAGI. This CDR3 contains 14 residues. V lost 4 bases, J lost 1 base, and 10 bases lay in between.

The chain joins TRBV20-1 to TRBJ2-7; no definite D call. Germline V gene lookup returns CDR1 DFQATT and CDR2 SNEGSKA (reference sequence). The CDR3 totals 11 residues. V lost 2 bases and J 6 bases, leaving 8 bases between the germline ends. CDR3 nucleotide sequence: TGCAGTGCTAGATCAGACACCGAGCAGTACTTC. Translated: CSARSDTEQYF.

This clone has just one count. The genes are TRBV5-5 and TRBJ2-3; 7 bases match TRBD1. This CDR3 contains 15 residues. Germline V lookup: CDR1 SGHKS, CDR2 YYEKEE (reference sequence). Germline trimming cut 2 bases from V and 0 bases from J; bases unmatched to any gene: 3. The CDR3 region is CASSLTGASTDTQYF. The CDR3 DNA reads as TGTGCCAGCAGCTTAACAGGGGCCAGCACAGATACGCAGTATTTT.

The CDR3 sequence: CASSLELAGSTDTQYF. In DNA form, the CDR3 reads TGTGCCAGCAGCTTGGAATTAGCGGGGAGCACAGATACGCAGTATTTT. The rearrangement joins TRBV5-4 to TRBJ2-3; 8 bases match TRBD2. The CDR3 runs to 16 residues. CDR1 and CDR2 (germline): SGHNT, YYREEE (reference sequence). V lost 0 bases and J lost 0; bases outside the gene matches: 3.

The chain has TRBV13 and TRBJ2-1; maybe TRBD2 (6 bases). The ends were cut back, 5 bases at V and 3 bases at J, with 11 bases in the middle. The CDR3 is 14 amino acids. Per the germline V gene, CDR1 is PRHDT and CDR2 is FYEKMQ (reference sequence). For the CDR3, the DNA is TGTGCCAGCAGCGGGCGGACTATCTACAATGAGCAGTTCTTC. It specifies CASSGRTIYNEQFF.

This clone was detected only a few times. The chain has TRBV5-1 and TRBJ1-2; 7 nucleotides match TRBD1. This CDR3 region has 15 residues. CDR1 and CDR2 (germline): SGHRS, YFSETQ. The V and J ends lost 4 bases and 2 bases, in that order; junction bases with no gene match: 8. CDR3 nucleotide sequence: TGCGCCAGCAGCCCCAACCCACAGGGGAACTATGGCTACACCTTC. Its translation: CASSPNPQGNYGYTF.

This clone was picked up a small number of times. The DNA of the CDR3 is TGTGCCTGGAGTGTTACAGCCTACAATGAGCAGTTCTTC. Protein product: CAWSVTAYNEQFF. The chain uses TRBV30 and TRBJ2-1, with no clear D. There are 13 residues in the CDR3. Germline CDR1 reads GTSNPN; CDR2 reads SVGIG (reference sequence). Between the trimmed V and J ends, which lost 0 bases and 2 bases, there was a span of 5 bases. Variable domain in full (rest from reference TRBV30 and TRBJ2-1): SQTIHQWPATLVQPVGSPLSLECTVEGTSNPNLYWYRQAAGRGLQLLFYSVGIGQISSEVPQNLSASRPQDRQFILSSKKLLLSDSGFYLCAWSVTAYNEQFFGPGTRLTVL.

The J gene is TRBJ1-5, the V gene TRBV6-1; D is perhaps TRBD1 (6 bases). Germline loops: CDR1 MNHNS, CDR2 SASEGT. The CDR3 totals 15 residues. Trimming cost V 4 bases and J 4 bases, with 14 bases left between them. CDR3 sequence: CASSGVGATNQPQHF. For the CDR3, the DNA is TGTGCCAGCAGTGGGGTGGGGGCCACGAATCAGCCCCAGCATTTT.

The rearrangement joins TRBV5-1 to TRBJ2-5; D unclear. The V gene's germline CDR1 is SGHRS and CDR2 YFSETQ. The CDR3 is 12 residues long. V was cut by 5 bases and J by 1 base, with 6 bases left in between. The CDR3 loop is CASSFSQETQYF. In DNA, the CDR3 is TGCGCCAGCAGTTTCAGCCAAGAGACCCAGTACTTC.

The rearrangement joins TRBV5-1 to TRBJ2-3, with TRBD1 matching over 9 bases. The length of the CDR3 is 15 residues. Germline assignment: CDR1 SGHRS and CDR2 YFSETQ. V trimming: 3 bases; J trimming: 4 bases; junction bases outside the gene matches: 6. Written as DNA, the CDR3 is TGCGCCAGCAGCTCGACACGACAGGGGGCAGATACGCAGTATTTT. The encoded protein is CASSSTRQGADTQYF.

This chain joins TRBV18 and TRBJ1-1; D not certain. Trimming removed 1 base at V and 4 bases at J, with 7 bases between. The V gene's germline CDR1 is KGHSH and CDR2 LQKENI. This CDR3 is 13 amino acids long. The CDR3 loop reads CASSPRGGTEAFF. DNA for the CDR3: TGTGCCAGCTCACCACGGGGAGGCACTGAAGCTTTCTTT.

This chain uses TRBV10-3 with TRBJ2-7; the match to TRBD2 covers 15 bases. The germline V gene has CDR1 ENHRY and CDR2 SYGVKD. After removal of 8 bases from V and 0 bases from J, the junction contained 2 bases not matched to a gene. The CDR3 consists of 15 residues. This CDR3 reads CAISGLAGGSYEQYF. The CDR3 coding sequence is TGTGCCATCTCGGGACTAGCGGGAGGCTCCTACGAGCAGTACTTC.

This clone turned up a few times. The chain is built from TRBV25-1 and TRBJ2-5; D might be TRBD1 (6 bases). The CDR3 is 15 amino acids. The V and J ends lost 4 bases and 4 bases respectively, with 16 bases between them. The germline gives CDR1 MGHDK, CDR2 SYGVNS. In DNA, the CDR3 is TGTGCCAGCAGTGCGAGCAGGGGCGTGGGAGAGACCCAGTACTTC. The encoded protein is CASSASRGVGETQYF.

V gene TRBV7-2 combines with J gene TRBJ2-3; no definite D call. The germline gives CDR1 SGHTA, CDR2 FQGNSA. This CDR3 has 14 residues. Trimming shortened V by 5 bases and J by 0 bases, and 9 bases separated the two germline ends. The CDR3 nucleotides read TGTGCCAGCAGCCTGATAACTAGCACAGATACGCAGTATTTT. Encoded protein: CASSLITSTDTQYF.

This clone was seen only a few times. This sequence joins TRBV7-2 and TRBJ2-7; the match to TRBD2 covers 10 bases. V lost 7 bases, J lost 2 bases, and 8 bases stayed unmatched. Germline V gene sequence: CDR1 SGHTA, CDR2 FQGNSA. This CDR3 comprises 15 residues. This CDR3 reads CASNKGLAETYEQYF. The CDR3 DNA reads TGTGCCAGCAACAAAGGACTAGCGGAAACCTACGAGCAGTACTTC.

The CDR3 protein is CASSLEETQYF. The CDR3 bases are TGTGCCAGCTCACTAGAAGAGACCCAGTACTTC. This sequence joins TRBV18 and TRBJ2-5; D is unclear. Per germline, CDR1 KGHSH and CDR2 LQKENI. The length of the CDR3 is 11 residues. Trimming removed 4 bases from V and 3 bases from J, with 3 bases in between.

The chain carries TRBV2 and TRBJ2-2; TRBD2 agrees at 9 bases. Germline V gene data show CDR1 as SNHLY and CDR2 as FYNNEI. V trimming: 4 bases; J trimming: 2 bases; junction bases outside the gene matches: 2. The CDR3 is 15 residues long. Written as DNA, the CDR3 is TGTGCCAGCAGTGCTAGCGGGGCCAACACCGGGGAGCTGTTTTTT. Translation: CASSASGANTGELFF.

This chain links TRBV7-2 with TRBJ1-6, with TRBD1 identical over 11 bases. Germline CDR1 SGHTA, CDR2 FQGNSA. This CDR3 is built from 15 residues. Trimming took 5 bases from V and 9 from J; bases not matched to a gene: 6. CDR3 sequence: CASSPLGQGGSPLHF. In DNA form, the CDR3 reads TGTGCCAGCAGCCCACTGGGACAGGGGGGTTCACCCCTCCACTTT.

The CDR3 spells CASSLRLAGNNEQFF. CDR3 nucleotide sequence: TGTGCCAGTAGTCTCCGGCTAGCGGGAAACAATGAGCAGTTCTTC. This chain connects TRBV19 to TRBJ2-1; TRBD2 matches at 9 bases. The V gene end was trimmed by 5 bases and the J gene end by 5 bases; junction bases not matched to a gene: 7. Per germline, CDR1 LNHDA and CDR2 SQIVND (reference sequence). This CDR3 is 15 amino acids long.

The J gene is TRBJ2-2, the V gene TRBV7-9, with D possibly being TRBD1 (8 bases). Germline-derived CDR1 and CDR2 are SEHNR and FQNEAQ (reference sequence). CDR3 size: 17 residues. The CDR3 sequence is CSNRGTTSALNTGELFF. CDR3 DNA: TGTTCCAACAGGGGGACTACCTCAGCCCTCAACACCGGGGAGCTGTTTTTT.

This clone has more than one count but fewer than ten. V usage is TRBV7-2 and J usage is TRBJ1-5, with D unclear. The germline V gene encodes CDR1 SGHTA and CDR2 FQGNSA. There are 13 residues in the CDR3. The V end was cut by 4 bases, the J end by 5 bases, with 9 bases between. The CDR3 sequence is CASSYGLDQPQHF. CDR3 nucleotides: TGTGCCAGCAGCTATGGACTGGATCAGCCCCAGCATTTT.

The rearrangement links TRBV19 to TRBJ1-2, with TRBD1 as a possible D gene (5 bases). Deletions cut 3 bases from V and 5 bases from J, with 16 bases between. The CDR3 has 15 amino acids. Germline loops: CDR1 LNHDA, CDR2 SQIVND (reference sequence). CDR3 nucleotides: TGTGCCAGTAGTATGGCGTCTGGTGGGGCGTATGGCTACACCTTC. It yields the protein CASSMASGGAYGYTF.

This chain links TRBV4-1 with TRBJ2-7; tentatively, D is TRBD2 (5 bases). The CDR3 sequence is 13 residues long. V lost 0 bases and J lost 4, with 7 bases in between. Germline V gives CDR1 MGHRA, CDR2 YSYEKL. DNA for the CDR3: TGCGCCAGCAGCCAAGATCGGGGTTACGAGCAGTACTTC. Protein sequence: CASSQDRGYEQYF.

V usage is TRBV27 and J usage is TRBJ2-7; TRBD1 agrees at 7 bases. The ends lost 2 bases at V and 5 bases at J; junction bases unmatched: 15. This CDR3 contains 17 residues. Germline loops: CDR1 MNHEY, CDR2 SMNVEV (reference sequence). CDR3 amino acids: CASSLRYPGPGGHEQYF. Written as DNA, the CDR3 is TGTGCCAGCAGTTTACGATATCCGGGACCAGGGGGTCACGAGCAGTACTTC.

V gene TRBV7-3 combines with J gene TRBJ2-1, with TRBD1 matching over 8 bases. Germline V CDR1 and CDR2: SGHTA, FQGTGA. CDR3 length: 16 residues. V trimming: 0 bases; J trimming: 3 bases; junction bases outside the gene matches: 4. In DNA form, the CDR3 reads TGTGCCAGCAGCTTAACTGCAGGGGGCTTCTACAATGAGCAGTTCTTC. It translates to CASSLTAGGFYNEQFF.

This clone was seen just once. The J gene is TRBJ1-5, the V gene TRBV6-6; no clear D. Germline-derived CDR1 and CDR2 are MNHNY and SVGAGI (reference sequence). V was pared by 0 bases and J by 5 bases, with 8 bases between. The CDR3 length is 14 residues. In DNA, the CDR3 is TGTGCCAGCAGTTACTCTCGTGGGCATCAGCCCCAGCATTTT. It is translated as CASSYSRGHQPQHF.

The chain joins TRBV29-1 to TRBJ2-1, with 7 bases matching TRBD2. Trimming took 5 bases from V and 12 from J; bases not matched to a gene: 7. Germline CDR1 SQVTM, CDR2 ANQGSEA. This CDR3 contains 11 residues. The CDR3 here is CSVRTGGVQFF. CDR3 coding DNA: TGCAGCGTTCGGACTGGGGGGGTGCAGTTCTTC.

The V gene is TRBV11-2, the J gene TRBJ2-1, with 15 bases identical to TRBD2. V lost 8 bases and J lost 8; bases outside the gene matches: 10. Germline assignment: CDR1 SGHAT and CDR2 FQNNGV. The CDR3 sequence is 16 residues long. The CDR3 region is CASLGLAGGPGDEQFF. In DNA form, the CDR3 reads TGTGCCAGCTTGGGACTAGCGGGAGGCCCGGGGGATGAGCAGTTCTTC.

CDR3 bases: TGTGCCAGTAGGCCGGGACAGGGATATGGCTACACCTTC. Translating it yields CASRPGQGYGYTF. The rearrangement uses TRBV19 and TRBJ1-2; TRBD1 matches at 9 bases. Per germline, CDR1 LNHDA and CDR2 SQIVND (reference sequence). The CDR3 is made up of 13 amino acids. V shed 6 bases and J 5 bases; nucleotides not matched to a gene: 4.

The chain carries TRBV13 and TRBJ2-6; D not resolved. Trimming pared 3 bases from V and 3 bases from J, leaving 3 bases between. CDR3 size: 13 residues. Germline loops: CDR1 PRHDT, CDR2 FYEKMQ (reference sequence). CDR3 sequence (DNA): TGTGCCAGCAGCTTGAGTGGGGCCAACGTCCTGACTTTC. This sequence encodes CASSLSGANVLTF.

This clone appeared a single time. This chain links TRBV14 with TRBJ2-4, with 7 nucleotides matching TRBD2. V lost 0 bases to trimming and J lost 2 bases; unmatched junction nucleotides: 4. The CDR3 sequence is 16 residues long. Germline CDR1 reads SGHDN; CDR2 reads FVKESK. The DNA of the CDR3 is TGTGCCAGCAGCCAAGACCCGGGGGGAACCAAAAACATTCAGTACTTC. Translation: CASSQDPGGTKNIQYF. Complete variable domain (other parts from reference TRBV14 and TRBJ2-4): EAGVTQFPSHSVIEKGQTVTLRCDPISGHDNLYWYRRVMGKEIKFLLHFVKESKQDESGMPNNRFLAERTGGTYSTLKVQPAELEDSGVYFCASSQDPGGTKNIQYFGAGTRLSVL.

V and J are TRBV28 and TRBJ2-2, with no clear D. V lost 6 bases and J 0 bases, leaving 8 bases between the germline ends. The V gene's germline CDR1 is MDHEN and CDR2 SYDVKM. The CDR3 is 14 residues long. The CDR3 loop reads CASRWQTNTGELFF. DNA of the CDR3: TGTGCCAGCAGATGGCAGACGAACACCGGGGAGCTGTTTTTT.